This T cell receptor beta chain was retrieved from a study of molecular identifiers for immune sequencing clone quantification. V gave up 6 bases and J gave up 4 bases; unmatched junction bases: 10. This CDR3 has 16 amino acids. Germline V gene data show CDR1 as LNHDA and CDR2 as SQIVND (reference sequence). A single record per CDR3 protein comes from TCRdb applying MiXCR to the PCR reads. The sample shows about 320,000 distinct CDR3 sequences, about 22% of them seen only once. This clonotype was recorded a few times. This TCR was sampled from a human donor in good health. Some libraries in this study had Jurkat cell RNA spiked in. V and J are TRBV19 and TRBJ2-2; 8 bases are a match to TRBD1. What was sequenced was naive CD8+ T cells from blood, with Jurkat cell RNA spiked in. Stated subset: FACS-sorted CD8+CD4-CCR7+CD45RA+ naive T cells. CDR3 DNA: TGTGCCAGTAGCCGCGATCGACAGGGGAGCACCGGGGAGCTGTTTTTT. Translation: CASSRDRQGSTGELFF.